The clone carrying this T cell receptor beta chain occurred a few times. It was with unique molecular identifiers that the TCRbeta library was prepared. MiXCR was run by TCRdb on the PCR reads, yielding one entry per CDR3 protein. The sample holds about 400,000 distinct CDR3 sequences, roughly 22% seen once. This record comes from a study of T-cell reconstitution after alpha-beta-depleted transplantation in children. The CDR3 covers 13 residues. The V and J ends lost 3 bases and 4 bases respectively, with 10 bases between them. Germline CDR1 is SGHTA and CDR2 is FQGNSA. V gene TRBV7-2 combines with J gene TRBJ2-7, with D unclear. The sample was PBMCs from the stem cell graft donor, taken from the stem cell graft. The TCR sequence derives from a human donor who donated a stem cell graft to a child with acute myeloid leukemia. This chain's CDR3 is CASSFYVGYEQYF. DNA of the CDR3: TGTGCCAGCAGCTTCTATGTTGGGTACGAGCAGTACTTC.